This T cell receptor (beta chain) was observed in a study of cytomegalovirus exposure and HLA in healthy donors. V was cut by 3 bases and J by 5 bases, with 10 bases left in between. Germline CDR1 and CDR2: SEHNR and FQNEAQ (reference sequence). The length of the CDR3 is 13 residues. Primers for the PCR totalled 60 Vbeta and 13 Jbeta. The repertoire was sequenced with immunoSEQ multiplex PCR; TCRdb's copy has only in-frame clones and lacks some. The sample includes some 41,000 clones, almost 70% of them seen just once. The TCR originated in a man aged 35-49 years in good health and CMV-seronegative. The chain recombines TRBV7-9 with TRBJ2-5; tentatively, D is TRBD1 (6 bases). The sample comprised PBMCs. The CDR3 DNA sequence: TGTGCCAGCAGCTTTGCAGGGGAGGAGACCCAGTACTTC. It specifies CASSFAGEETQYF.